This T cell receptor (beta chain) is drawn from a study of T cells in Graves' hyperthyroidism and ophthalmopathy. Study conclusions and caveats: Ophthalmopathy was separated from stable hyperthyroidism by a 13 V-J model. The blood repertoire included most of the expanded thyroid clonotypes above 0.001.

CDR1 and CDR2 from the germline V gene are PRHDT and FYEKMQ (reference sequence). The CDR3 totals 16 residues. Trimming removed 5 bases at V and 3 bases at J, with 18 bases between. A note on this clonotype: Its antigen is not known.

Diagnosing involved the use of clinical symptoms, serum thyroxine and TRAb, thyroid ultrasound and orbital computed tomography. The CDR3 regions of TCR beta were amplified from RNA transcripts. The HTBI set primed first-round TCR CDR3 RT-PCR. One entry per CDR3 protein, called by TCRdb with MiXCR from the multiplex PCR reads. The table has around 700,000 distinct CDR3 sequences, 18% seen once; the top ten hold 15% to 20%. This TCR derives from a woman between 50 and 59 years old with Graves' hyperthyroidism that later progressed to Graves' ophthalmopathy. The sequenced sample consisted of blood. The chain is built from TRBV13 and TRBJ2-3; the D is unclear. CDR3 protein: CASSRRIEEETDTQYF. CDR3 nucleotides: TGTGCCAGCAGCCGACGGATCGAAGAGGAGACAGATACGCAGTATTTT.